Listed here is a single T cell receptor beta chain. This sample is part of a study of patients and donors after allogeneic stem cell transplantation. TCRdb analysed the RT-PCR reads with MiXCR anew, one entry per CDR3 protein. The sample consists of approximately 410,000 distinct CDR3 sequences, roughly 17% of them appearing once. Sequenced sample: blood, either unsorted or a sorted T cell fraction (not recorded which). The origin of this receptor is a human donor who was either an allogeneic HSCT recipient or a stem cell or donor lymphocyte infusion donor (not recorded which). It is not recorded whose cells these are; they may come from a transplant donor.

CDR3 bases: TGTGCCAGCAGCCCCATTGGGGGCGGTGAAAAACTGTTTTTT. It codes for CASSPIGGGEKLFF. V is TRBV7-6 and J is TRBJ1-4; D is possibly TRBD1 (6 bases). Germline CDR1 SGHVS, CDR2 FNYEAQ. This CDR3 is 14 amino acids long. Trimming cost V 5 bases and J 7 bases, with 14 bases left between them.